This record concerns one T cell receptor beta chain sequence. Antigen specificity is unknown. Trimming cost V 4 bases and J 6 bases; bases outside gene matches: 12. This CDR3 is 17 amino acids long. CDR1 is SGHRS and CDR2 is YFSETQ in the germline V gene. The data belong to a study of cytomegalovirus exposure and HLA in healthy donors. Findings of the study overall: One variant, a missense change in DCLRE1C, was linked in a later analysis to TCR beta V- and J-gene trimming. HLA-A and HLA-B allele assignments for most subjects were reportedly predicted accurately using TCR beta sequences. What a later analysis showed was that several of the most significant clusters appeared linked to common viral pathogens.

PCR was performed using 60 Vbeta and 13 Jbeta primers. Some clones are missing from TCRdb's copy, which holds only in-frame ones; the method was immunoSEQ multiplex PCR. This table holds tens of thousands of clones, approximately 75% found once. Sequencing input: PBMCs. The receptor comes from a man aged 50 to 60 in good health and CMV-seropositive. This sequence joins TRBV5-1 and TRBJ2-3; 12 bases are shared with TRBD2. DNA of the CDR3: TGCGCCAGCAGCAGAGATCTAGCGGGAGGGGCTTTGGATACGCAGTATTTT. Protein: CASSRDLAGGALDTQYF.